Listed below are T cell receptor beta chains from one sample, sequenced in a study of blood T cell repertoires in COVID-19. Assay used: immunoSEQ multiplex PCR; TCRdb lists only in-frame clones, some missing. The sample holds over 100,000 clones, around 80% seen once. The source material was peripheral blood. Receptor source: a man aged 55 to 70 with active or convalescent COVID-19. CDR3s include the opening cysteine and the closing phenylalanine or tryptophan. The D gene is left open where the match is weak. The size field is filled for only some rows; it gives once, few, many or a size class.

J: TRBJ2-1
size: NA
D: TRBD2
V: TRBV19
CDR3: CATGLAGIINEQFF
DNA: TGTGCCACCGGACTAGCGGGAATTATCAATGAGCAGTTCTTC

J: TRBJ1-1
size: NA
D: TRBD1
V: TRBV27
CDR3: CASRWDQGAAEAFF
DNA: TGTGCCAGCAGATGGGACCAGGGGGCGGCTGAAGCTTTCTTT

J: TRBJ2-5
size: NA
D: TRBD2
V: TRBV23-1
CDR3: CASSQSEGSGLAGGGETQYF
DNA: TGCGCCAGCAGTCAATCCGAGGGTTCGGGACTAGCGGGAGGAGGGGAGACCCAGTACTTC

J: TRBJ2-1
size: few
D: NA
V: TRBV7-3
CDR3: CASSSPGNEQFF
DNA: TGTGCCAGCAGCTCCCCGGGCAATGAGCAGTTCTTC

J: TRBJ2-1
size: NA
D: TRBD2
V: TRBV5-1
CDR3: CASSLLGGSSYNEQFF
DNA: TGCGCCAGCAGCTTGTTGGGCGGGAGCTCCTACAATGAGCAGTTCTTC

J: TRBJ2-3
size: NA
D: TRBD1
V: TRBV5-5
CDR3: CASGKTGSPDTQYF
DNA: TGTGCCAGCGGTAAGACAGGGAGTCCAGATACGCAGTATTTT

J: TRBJ1-2
size: NA
D: NA
V: TRBV7-9
CDR3: CASSLDGENGYTF
DNA: TGTGCCAGCAGCTTGGATGGAGAGAATGGCTACACCTTC

J: TRBJ2-5
size: few
D: NA
V: TRBV24-1
CDR3: CATSPGGPQYF
DNA: TGTGCCACCAGCCCCGGGGGACCCCAGTACTTC

J: TRBJ1-2
size: few
D: TRBD1
V: TRBV7-9
CDR3: CASSSGTDYGYTF
DNA: TGTGCCAGCAGCTCTGGGACAGACTATGGCTACACCTTC

J: TRBJ1-1
size: few
D: NA
V: TRBV6-5
CDR3: CASSTLQGEAFF
DNA: TGTGCCAGCAGTACCCTTCAGGGGGAAGCTTTCTTT

J: TRBJ1-1
size: NA
D: NA
V: TRBV30
CDR3: CAWSDPRGGHTEAFF
DNA: TGTGCCTGGAGTGATCCCCGGGGGGGACACACTGAAGCTTTCTTT

J: TRBJ1-4
size: NA
D: NA
V: TRBV6-5
CDR3: CASRGGSIEKLFF
DNA: TGTGCCAGCAGGGGAGGCAGCATTGAAAAACTGTTTTTT

J: TRBJ1-5
size: few
D: TRBD1
V: TRBV5-1
CDR3: CASSSTGGNQPQHF
DNA: TGCGCCAGCAGCTCGACAGGGGGCAATCAGCCCCAGCATTTT

J: TRBJ2-3
size: few
D: TRBD2
V: TRBV29-1
CDR3: CSVERTSGLTDTQYF
DNA: TGCAGCGTTGAACGTACTAGCGGGCTCACAGATACGCAGTATTTT

J: TRBJ1-2
size: NA
D: TRBD1
V: TRBV28
CDR3: CASSLQGASGYTF
DNA: TGTGCCAGCAGTTTACAGGGGGCATCTGGCTACACCTTC

J: TRBJ1-5
size: once
D: NA
V: TRBV7-9
CDR3: CASSFGGGEPQHF
DNA: TGTGCCAGCAGCTTCGGGGGTGGGGAGCCCCAGCATTTT

J: TRBJ2-7
size: few
D: NA
V: TRBV5-6
CDR3: CASSLTGHYEQYF
DNA: TGTGCCAGCAGCTTGACAGGCCACTACGAGCAGTACTTC

J: TRBJ1-5
size: NA
D: TRBD1
V: TRBV6-1
CDR3: CASGEGRGRFNQPQHF
DNA: TGTGCCAGCGGTGAGGGCAGGGGGAGATTTAATCAGCCCCAGCATTTT

J: TRBJ2-7
size: NA
D: NA
V: TRBV5-1
CDR3: CASSLVVGSYEQYF
DNA: TGCGCCAGCAGCTTGGTCGTGGGGAGCTACGAGCAGTACTTC

J: TRBJ1-1
size: NA
D: NA
V: TRBV30
CDR3: CAWKFRGRKAFF
DNA: TGTGCCTGGAAATTCAGGGGTCGTAAAGCTTTCTTT

J: TRBJ2-3
size: NA
D: TRBD2
V: TRBV5-1
CDR3: CASSLGTSADTQYF
DNA: TGCGCCAGCAGCTTGGGGACTAGTGCAGATACGCAGTATTTT

J: TRBJ2-7
size: NA
D: TRBD2
V: TRBV11-3
CDR3: CASSNLAGGSYEQYF
DNA: TGTGCCAGCAGCAATCTAGCGGGAGGTTCCTACGAGCAGTACTTC

J: TRBJ1-3
size: NA
D: TRBD1
V: TRBV4-1
CDR3: CASSQAATGVKGNTIYF
DNA: TGCGCCAGCAGCCAAGCAGCTACAGGGGTAAAAGGAAACACCATATATTTT

J: TRBJ2-5
size: NA
D: TRBD1
V: TRBV7-2
CDR3: CASSLRQGAYETQYF
DNA: TGTGCCAGCAGCCTCCGACAGGGGGCATACGAGACCCAGTACTTC

J: TRBJ2-2
size: once
D: TRBD2
V: TRBV10-3
CDR3: CAISGLASTGELFF
DNA: TGTGCCATCAGTGGACTAGCGAGCACCGGGGAGCTGTTTTTT

J: TRBJ1-5
size: NA
D: NA
V: TRBV19
CDR3: CASRVSGAPQPQHF
DNA: TGTGCCAGTAGGGTATCTGGGGCACCTCAGCCCCAGCATTTT

J: TRBJ1-4
size: NA
D: NA
V: TRBV30
CDR3: CAWSVSGVEKLFF
DNA: TGTGCCTGGAGTGTATCAGGGGTCGAAAAACTGTTTTTT